This T cell receptor beta chain emerged from a study of shared clonotypes between healthy human individuals. Findings and caveats of the study: Generation probabilities of non-shared clonotypes were lower (relative to those shared by all four donors). Sharing across four donors was highest in naive CD4 (roughly 5%) and lowest in memory CD8 (roughly 0.4%).

This clone was seen once. Antigen specificity is unknown. Naive-designated CD8 cells lacked CD45RO, were positively enriched for CCR7, and omitted terminally differentiated effector memory CD45RA+ cells. Recent acute infections and vaccinations were absent in the healthy HIV-negative adult donors. Profiled with immunoSEQ multiplex PCR; TCRdb holds only in-frame clones, not every one. This sample has a few million clones, with 80% to 95% found just once. This CDR3 spans 13 amino acids. Trimming shortened V by 7 bases and J by 4 bases, and 13 bases separated the two germline ends. Germline V gene data show CDR1 as LNHNV and CDR2 as YYDKDF (reference sequence).

The sequence came from a man aged 18-30 years in good health. Some clones in this sample may be carry-over from other donors' samples. The genes are TRBV15 and TRBJ1-1; no clear D gene. Sequenced input: naive CD8+ T cells from PBMCs. CDR3 sequence: CATTEEGGTEAFF. DNA for the CDR3: TGTGCCACCACCGAGGAAGGCGGCACTGAAGCTTTCTTT.